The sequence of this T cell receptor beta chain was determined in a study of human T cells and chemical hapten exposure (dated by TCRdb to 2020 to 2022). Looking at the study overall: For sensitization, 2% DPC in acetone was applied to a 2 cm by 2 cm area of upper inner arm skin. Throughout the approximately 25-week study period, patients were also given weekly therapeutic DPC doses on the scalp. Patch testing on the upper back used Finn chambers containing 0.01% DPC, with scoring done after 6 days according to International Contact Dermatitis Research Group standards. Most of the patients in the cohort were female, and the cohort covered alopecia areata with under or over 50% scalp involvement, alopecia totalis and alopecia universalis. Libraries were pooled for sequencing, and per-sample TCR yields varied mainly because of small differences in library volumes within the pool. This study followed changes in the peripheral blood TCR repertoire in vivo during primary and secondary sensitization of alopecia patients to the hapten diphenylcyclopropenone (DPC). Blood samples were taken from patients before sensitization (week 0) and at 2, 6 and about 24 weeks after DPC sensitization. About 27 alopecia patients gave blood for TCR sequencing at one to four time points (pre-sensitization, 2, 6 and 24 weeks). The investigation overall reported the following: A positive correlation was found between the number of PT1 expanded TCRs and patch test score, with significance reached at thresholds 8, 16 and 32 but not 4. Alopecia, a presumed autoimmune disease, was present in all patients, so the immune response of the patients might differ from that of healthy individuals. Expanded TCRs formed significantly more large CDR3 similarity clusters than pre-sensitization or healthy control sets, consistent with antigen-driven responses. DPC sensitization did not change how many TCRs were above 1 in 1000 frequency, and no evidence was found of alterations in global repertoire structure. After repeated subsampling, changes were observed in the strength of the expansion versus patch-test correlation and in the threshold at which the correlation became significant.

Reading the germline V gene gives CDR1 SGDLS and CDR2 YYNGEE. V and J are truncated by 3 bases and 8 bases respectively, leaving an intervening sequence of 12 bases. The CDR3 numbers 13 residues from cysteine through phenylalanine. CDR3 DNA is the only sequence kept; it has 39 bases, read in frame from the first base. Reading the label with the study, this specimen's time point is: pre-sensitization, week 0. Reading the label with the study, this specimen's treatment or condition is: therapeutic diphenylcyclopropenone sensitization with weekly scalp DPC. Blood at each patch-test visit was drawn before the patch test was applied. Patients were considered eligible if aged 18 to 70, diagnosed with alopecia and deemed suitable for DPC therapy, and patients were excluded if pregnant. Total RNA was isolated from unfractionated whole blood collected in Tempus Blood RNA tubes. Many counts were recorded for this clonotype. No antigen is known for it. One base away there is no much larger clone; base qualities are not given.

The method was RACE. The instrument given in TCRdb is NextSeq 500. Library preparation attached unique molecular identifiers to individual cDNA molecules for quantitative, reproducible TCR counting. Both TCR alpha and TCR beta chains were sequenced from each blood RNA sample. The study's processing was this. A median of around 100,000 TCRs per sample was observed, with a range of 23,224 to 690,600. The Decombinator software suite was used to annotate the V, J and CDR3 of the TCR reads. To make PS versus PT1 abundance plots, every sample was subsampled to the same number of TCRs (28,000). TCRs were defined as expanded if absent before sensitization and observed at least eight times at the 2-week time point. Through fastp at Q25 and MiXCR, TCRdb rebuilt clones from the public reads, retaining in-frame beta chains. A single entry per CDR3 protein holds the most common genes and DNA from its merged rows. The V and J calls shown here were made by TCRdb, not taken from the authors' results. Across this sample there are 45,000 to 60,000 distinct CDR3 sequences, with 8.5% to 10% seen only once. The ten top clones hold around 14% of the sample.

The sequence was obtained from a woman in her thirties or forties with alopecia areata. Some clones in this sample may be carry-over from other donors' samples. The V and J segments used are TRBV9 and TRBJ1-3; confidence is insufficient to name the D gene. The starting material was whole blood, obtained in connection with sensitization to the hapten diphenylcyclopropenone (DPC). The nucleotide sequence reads TGTGCCAGCAGCGGCCCCGTACCCGACACCATATATTTT. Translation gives CASSGPVPDTIYF.